The 32 T cell receptor beta chains below all came from one sample that was sequenced in a study of Ad26.COV2.S vaccination and SARS-CoV-2 variants. Sequencing was performed with immunoSEQ multiplex PCR; in TCRdb, only in-frame clones are kept and a portion is missing. This sample has 250,000 to 300,000 clones, with approximately 87% found just once. As for treatment: some 20 received Ad26.COV2.S at low or high dose, single or two shots; 5 received placebo; per-sample allocation not given. On day 63 after the first injection, vaccine and placebo recipients gave samples. This sample comprised peripheral blood, obtained in a trial of Ad26.COV2.S vaccine versus placebo. The receptors shown here come from a person between 18 and 65 years old who received the Ad26.COV2.S COVID-19 vaccine or a placebo.

The V gene is TRBV25-1, the J gene TRBJ2-1; D is possibly TRBD1 or TRBD2 (5 bases each). V was shortened by 8 bases and J by 10 bases, with 18 bases between the two germline ends. The CDR3 has 13 residues. Germline V gene sequence: CDR1 MGHDK, CDR2 SYGVNS. The CDR3 loop reads CASAAFGWGEQFF. The CDR3 nucleotides are TGTGCCAGCGCCGCGTTTGGTTGGGGGGAGCAGTTCTTC. Full variable domain (remainder filled in from reference TRBV25-1 and TRBJ2-1): EADIYQTPRYLVIGTGKKITLECSQTMGHDKMYWYQQDPGMELHLIHYSYGVNSTEKGDLSSESTVSRIRTEHFPLTLESARPSHTSQYLCASAAFGWGEQFFGPGTRLTVL.

This chain joins TRBV18 and TRBJ1-1, with D maybe TRBD1 (5 bases). Germline V lookup: CDR1 KGHSH, CDR2 LQKENI. The CDR3 covers 15 residues. Trimming pared 1 base from V and 3 bases from J, leaving 12 bases between. CDR3 loop: CASSPRLGGDTEAFF. The CDR3 region has the DNA TGTGCCAGCTCACCACGGCTCGGGGGGGACACTGAAGCTTTCTTT.

The chain carries TRBV7-3 and TRBJ1-1; 7 bases map to TRBD1. Per the germline V gene, CDR1 is SGHTA and CDR2 is FQGTGA. The CDR3 sequence is 13 residues long. J gave up 5 bases and V 4 bases, and 4 bases lay outside the gene matches. The CDR3 spells CASSSTGITEAFF. As DNA, the CDR3 is TGTGCCAGCAGCTCGACAGGGATAACTGAAGCTTTCTTT.

V usage is TRBV6-2 or TRBV6-3 and J usage is TRBJ2-1; the match to TRBD1 covers 8 bases. The J segment lost 9 bases and the V segment lost 4 bases, leaving 11 bases of the junction unmatched. CDR1 is MNHEY, CDR2 SVGEGT, per germline. The CDR3 totals 15 residues. The CDR3 loop is CASSSHSQGASEQFF. Here the CDR3 DNA reads TGTGCCAGCAGTTCCCATTCGCAGGGGGCCAGTGAGCAGTTCTTC.

The chain couples TRBV7-2 to TRBJ2-7; TRBD2 might be the D (7 bases). The CDR3 spans 16 residues. Trimming removed 6 bases at V and 7 bases at J, with 25 bases between. CDR1 SGHTA and CDR2 FQGNSA come from the germline V gene. The CDR3 DNA reads as TGTGCCAGCAGGAAAGAAAGGGGGGGGCCTGCTTGGGAGCAGTACTTC. Protein product: CASRKERGGPAWEQYF.

The genes are TRBV29-1 and TRBJ2-1, with D possibly being TRBD2 (6 bases). There are 15 residues in the CDR3. Germline V gene lookup returns CDR1 SQVTM and CDR2 ANQGSEA. V was pared by 3 bases and J by 3 bases, with 15 bases between. The CDR3 coding sequence is TGCAGCGTTGAGGTACGGGGGTTAAACTACAATGAGCAGTTCTTC. Translating it yields CSVEVRGLNYNEQFF.

This clone was counted between two and nine times. The rearrangement links TRBV4-3 to TRBJ2-2; the match to TRBD1 covers 7 bases. Trimming cost V 4 bases and J 4 bases; bases outside gene matches: 3. CDR3 size: 14 residues. The germline V gene has CDR1 LGHNA and CDR2 YSLEER. The CDR3 sequence: CASSPDRRTGELFF. The CDR3 DNA reads as TGCGCCAGCAGCCCGGACAGGCGCACCGGGGAGCTGTTTTTT.

This sequence joins TRBV6-5 and TRBJ2-3; no reliable D call. This CDR3 spans 13 amino acids. Germline CDR1 is MNHEY and CDR2 is SVGAGI. The V and J ends lost 2 bases and 5 bases respectively, with 8 bases between them. The CDR3 DNA reads as TGTGCCAGCAGTTACAGAATTGGAGATACGCAGTATTTT. It is translated as CASSYRIGDTQYF.

This chain uses TRBV21-1 with TRBJ2-3; the D call TRBD2 from the table was never checked on the DNA. TRBV21-1 is flagged as a pseudogene. CDR3 length equals 15 residues. The CDR3 sequence: CASSKGLAGPYTQYF. As DNA, the CDR3 is TGTGCCAGCAGCAAGGGACTAGCGGGACCATATACGCAGTATTTT.

The V and J genes are TRBV15 and TRBJ2-7; 9 positions match TRBD2. V was clipped by 0 bases and J by 2 bases; unmatched bases: 8. Per germline, CDR1 LNHNV and CDR2 YYDKDF (reference sequence). This CDR3 contains 17 residues. CDR3 residues: CATSRDPSGGLPYEQYF. In DNA, the CDR3 is TGTGCCACCAGCAGAGATCCGAGCGGGGGGTTGCCCTACGAGCAGTACTTC.

The chain uses TRBV11-2 and TRBJ2-7; 10 bases are a match to TRBD2. The CDR3 is 17 residues long. The germline V gene encodes CDR1 SGHAT and CDR2 FQNNGV. V shed 1 base and J 6 bases; nucleotides not matched to a gene: 12. The DNA for the CDR3 is TGTGCCAGCAGCTTAGCGCCTAGCGGGAGCGGCCCCCCCGAGCAGTACTTC. Translated: CASSLAPSGSGPPEQYF.

This chain joins TRBV27 and TRBJ2-7; 7 nucleotides agree with TRBD1. Germline CDR1 and CDR2: MNHEY and SMNVEV (reference sequence). The CDR3 has 16 amino acids. V was pared by 5 bases and J by 4 bases, with 14 bases of the junction left unmatched. CDR3 bases: TGTGCCAGCAGTCCTAAAAGGACAGGCACCAAATACGAGCAGTACTTC. As protein: CASSPKRTGTKYEQYF.

The gene calls are TRBV27 and TRBJ2-5; D not certain. Trimming removed 3 bases at V and 4 bases at J, with 12 bases between. This CDR3 contains 14 residues. Germline values: CDR1 MNHEY, CDR2 SMNVEV (reference sequence). CDR3 DNA: TGTGCCAGCAGTTTGGCCAGCCCCCGAGAGACCCAGTACTTC. Its translation: CASSLASPRETQYF.

The chain has TRBV6-5 and TRBJ1-1, with TRBD1 matching over 7 bases. Per the germline V gene, CDR1 is MNHEY and CDR2 is SVGAGI. This CDR3 is built from 14 residues. V lost 6 bases, J lost 1 base, and 5 bases stayed unmatched. CDR3: CASRPGQANTEAFF. The CDR3 DNA reads TGTGCCAGCAGGCCTGGACAGGCGAACACTGAAGCTTTCTTT.

V usage is TRBV2 and J usage is TRBJ1-1; tentative D call: TRBD1 (5 bases). Germline assignment: CDR1 SNHLY and CDR2 FYNNEI. Trimming took off 7 bases at V and 5 bases at J, with 23 bases between the two ends. The CDR3 loop spans 16 amino acids. The CDR3 protein is CASNAYIGVRATEAFF. CDR3 nucleotide sequence: TGTGCCAGCAACGCTTATATAGGGGTGAGAGCGACTGAAGCTTTCTTT.

With respect to this clone: Additional DNA sequences in this sample encode the identical CDR3. The chain couples TRBV27 to TRBJ1-2, with 7 positions matching TRBD1. Germline V gives CDR1 MNHEY, CDR2 SMNVEV (reference sequence). J lost 5 bases, V lost 5 bases, and 8 bases had no gene match. The CDR3 is 14 residues long. The CDR3 DNA is TGTGCCAGCAGTCTACGCCAGGGGGGATATGGCTACACCTTC. It translates to CASSLRQGGYGYTF.

The V call is TRBV6-5, the J call TRBJ1-1, with D uncertain. Germline V gene lookup returns CDR1 MNHEY and CDR2 SVGAGI. CDR3 length: 13 residues. Trimming pared 7 bases from V and 4 bases from J, leaving 13 bases between. For the CDR3, the DNA is TGTGCCAGCACGGAGGGAATTGTCACTGAAGCTTTCTTT. Translating it yields CASTEGIVTEAFF.

The V gene is TRBV15, the J gene TRBJ1-2; weak D call: TRBD1 (5 bases). CDR1 and CDR2 (germline): LNHNV, YYDKDF (reference sequence). There are 14 residues in the CDR3. V lost 5 bases to trimming and J lost 4 bases, with 14 bases between them. CDR3 in amino acids: CATSLAQGPYGYTF. CDR3 coding DNA: TGTGCCACCAGCTTGGCCCAGGGACCCTATGGCTACACCTTC.

The chain carries TRBV5-8 and TRBJ1-6, with a weak D call TRBD1 (5 bases). Trimming stripped 5 bases from V and 7 bases from J, with 25 bases between. The CDR3 contains 18 residues. CDR1 and CDR2 from the germline V gene are SGHTS and YDEGEE. In nucleotides, the CDR3 is TGTGCCAGCAGGCCGCCGGGCCACCATAGGGGATCGAATTCACCCCTCCACTTT. This gives the protein CASRPPGHHRGSNSPLHF.

The chain recombines TRBV10-3 with TRBJ2-1, with D maybe TRBD2 (6 bases). With 5 bases removed from V and 2 bases from J, the gap between germline ends came to 13 bases. The CDR3 length is 15 residues. Germline V gene lookup returns CDR1 ENHRY and CDR2 SYGVKD. The CDR3 DNA reads TGTGCCATCAGTAATTTCGGGGGAGCCTACAATGAGCAGTTCTTC. This translates into CAISNFGGAYNEQFF.

This chain joins TRBV11-2 and TRBJ1-1; TRBD1 is a possible D gene (6 bases). This CDR3 comprises 13 residues. The V gene lost 0 bases and the J gene lost 12 bases, with 14 bases spanning the gap. CDR1 is SGHAT, CDR2 FQNNGV, per germline. The CDR3 reads CASSLDIQGETFF. CDR3 sequence (DNA): TGTGCCAGCAGCTTAGATATACAGGGAGAAACTTTCTTT.

This chain links TRBV5-1 with TRBJ1-1; D call uncertain. This CDR3 comprises 15 residues. Per the germline V gene, CDR1 is SGHRS and CDR2 is YFSETQ. With 5 bases removed from V and 3 bases from J, the gap between germline ends came to 17 bases. The CDR3 region is CASSLADPWDTEAFF. CDR3 sequence (DNA): TGCGCCAGCAGTTTAGCGGACCCGTGGGACACTGAAGCTTTCTTT.

This chain links TRBV7-3 with TRBJ2-7; D may be TRBD1 (6 bases). The germline gives CDR1 SGHTA, CDR2 FQGTGA. The CDR3 spans 13 residues. The V and J ends lost 5 bases and 7 bases respectively, with 15 bases between them. The CDR3 sequence: CASSAGQTGEQYF. As DNA, the CDR3 is TGTGCCAGCAGCGCCGGACAGACCGGGGAGCAGTACTTC.

This clone was seen more than once but under ten times. This chain links TRBV27 with TRBJ1-1; 7 bases are shared with TRBD1. Germline V CDR1 and CDR2: MNHEY, SMNVEV (reference sequence). This CDR3 region has 18 residues. With 5 bases clipped from V and 0 bases from J, the junction kept 15 bases outside the gene matches. The chain's CDR3 is CASSLSRDRGGMNTEAFF. CDR3 DNA: TGTGCCAGCAGTCTCAGCCGGGACAGAGGGGGGATGAACACTGAAGCTTTCTTT.

The gene calls are TRBV2 and TRBJ1-5; D possibly corresponds to TRBD1 (6 bases). The CDR3 spans 13 residues. Trimming shortened V by 4 bases and J by 5 bases, and 9 bases separated the two germline ends. CDR1 and CDR2 from the germline V gene are SNHLY and FYNNEI. CDR3 in DNA: TGTGCCAGCAGTGGGCAGGGGCATCAGCCCCAGCATTTT. As protein: CASSGQGHQPQHF.

This chain uses TRBV5-4 with TRBJ2-5; 10 nucleotides agree with TRBD1. CDR1 is SGHNT, CDR2 YYREEE, per germline (reference sequence). This CDR3 is built from 16 residues. V was clipped by 3 bases and J by 2 bases; unmatched bases: 7. CDR3 coding DNA: TGTGCCAGCAGCTCCCGGGACAGGGGAAGTCAAGAGACCCAGTACTTC. Its translation is CASSSRDRGSQETQYF.

V gene TRBV5-1 combines with J gene TRBJ2-6; no clear D. Germline V lookup: CDR1 SGHRS, CDR2 YFSETQ. The CDR3 spans 14 residues. V dropped 2 bases and J dropped 0 bases, with 3 bases sitting between them. The CDR3 coding sequence is TGCGCCAGCAGCTTAGCCTCTGGGGCCAACGTCCTGACTTTC. It translates to CASSLASGANVLTF.

The J gene is TRBJ1-2, the V gene TRBV30; TRBD1 agrees at 10 bases. The V gene's germline CDR1 is GTSNPN and CDR2 SVGIG (reference sequence). The CDR3 loop spans 14 amino acids. Trimming at V came to 1 base and at J to 6 bases, leaving 5 bases not matched to a gene. As DNA, the CDR3 is TGTGCCTGGAGTGATGGGACAGGGGTCGATGGCTACACCTTC. Protein: CAWSDGTGVDGYTF.

This clone was recorded once. V is TRBV5-4 and J is TRBJ2-5; tentative D call: TRBD1 (5 bases). The germline V gene encodes CDR1 SGHNT and CDR2 YYREEE (reference sequence). Trimming shortened V by 3 bases and J by 1 base, and 13 bases separated the two germline ends. This CDR3 region has 15 residues. Written as DNA, the CDR3 is TGTGCCAGCAGCTCCCCTGGGGCACTCCAAGAGACCCAGTACTTC. Translated: CASSSPGALQETQYF.

This sequence joins TRBV9 and TRBJ2-5; D not resolved. V shed 0 bases and J shed 2 bases, with 14 bases lying between them. CDR3 length: 16 residues. The germline gives CDR1 SGDLS, CDR2 YYNGEE. CDR3 DNA: TGTGCCAGCAGCGTAGACCCCCACGTCGGGCAAGAGACCCAGTACTTC. The encoded protein is CASSVDPHVGQETQYF.

The sample holds a few counts of this clone. This specimen includes other DNA sequences encoding the same CDR3. The chain uses TRBV5-5 and TRBJ1-3; D not resolved. The V end was cut by 2 bases, the J end by 2 bases, with 5 bases between. The CDR3 sequence is 13 residues long. Germline CDR1 SGHKS, CDR2 YYEKEE (reference sequence). This CDR3 is CASSLDPGNTIYF. CDR3 DNA: TGTGCCAGCAGCTTAGACCCTGGAAACACCATATATTTT.

The chain is built from TRBV19 and TRBJ1-5, with a possible D match to TRBD1 (6 bases). V gave up 0 bases and J gave up 4 bases, with 16 bases separating them. CDR1 is LNHDA, CDR2 SQIVND, per germline (reference sequence). The length of the CDR3 is 17 residues. As DNA, the CDR3 is TGTGCCAGTAGTATAGAACTATTGACAGGCCTAAATCAGCCCCAGCATTTT. Translation: CASSIELLTGLNQPQHF.